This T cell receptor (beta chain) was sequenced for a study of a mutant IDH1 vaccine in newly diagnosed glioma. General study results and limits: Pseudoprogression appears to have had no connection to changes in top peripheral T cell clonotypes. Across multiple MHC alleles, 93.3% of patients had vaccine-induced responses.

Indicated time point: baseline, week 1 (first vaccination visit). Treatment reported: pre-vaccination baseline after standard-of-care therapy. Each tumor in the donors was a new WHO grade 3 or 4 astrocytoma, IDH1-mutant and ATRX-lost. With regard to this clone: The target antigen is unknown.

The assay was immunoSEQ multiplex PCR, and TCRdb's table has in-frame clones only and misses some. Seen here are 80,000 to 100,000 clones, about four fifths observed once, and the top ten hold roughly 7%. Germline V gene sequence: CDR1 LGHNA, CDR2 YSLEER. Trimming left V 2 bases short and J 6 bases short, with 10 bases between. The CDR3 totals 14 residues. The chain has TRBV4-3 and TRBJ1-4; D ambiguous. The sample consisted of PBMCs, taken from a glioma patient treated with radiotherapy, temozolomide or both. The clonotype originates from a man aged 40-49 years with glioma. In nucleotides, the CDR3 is TGCGCCAGCAGCCAATGGAGAGAAGATGAAAAACTGTTTTTT. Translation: CASSQWREDEKLFF.